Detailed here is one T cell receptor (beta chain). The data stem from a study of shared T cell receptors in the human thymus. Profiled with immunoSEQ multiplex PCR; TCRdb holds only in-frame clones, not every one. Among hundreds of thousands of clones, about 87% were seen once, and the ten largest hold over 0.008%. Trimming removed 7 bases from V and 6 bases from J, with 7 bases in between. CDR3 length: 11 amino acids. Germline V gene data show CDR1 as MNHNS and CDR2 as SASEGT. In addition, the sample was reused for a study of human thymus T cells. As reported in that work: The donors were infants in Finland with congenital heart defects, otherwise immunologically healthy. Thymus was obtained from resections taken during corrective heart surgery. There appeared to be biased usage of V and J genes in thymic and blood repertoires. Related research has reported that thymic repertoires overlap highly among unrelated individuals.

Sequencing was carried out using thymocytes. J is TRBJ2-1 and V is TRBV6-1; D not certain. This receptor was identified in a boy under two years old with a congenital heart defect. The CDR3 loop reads CASTTVNEQFF. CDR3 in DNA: TGTGCCAGCACAACAGTCAATGAGCAGTTCTTC.